The next 2 T cell receptor beta chains were all read from a single sample in a study of early stage breast cancer tumors. Assay: immunoSEQ multiplex PCR; the TCRdb copy retains only in-frame clones and omits some. The table includes 50,000 to 75,000 clones, 60% to 85% detected once. The sequencing sample was made of blood. These receptors came from a young adult with breast cancer.

V and J are TRBV5-1 and TRBJ1-3, with D maybe TRBD1 (5 bases). The CDR3 loop spans 13 amino acids. Germline CDR1 is SGHRS and CDR2 is YFSETQ. Trimming shortened V by 0 bases and J by 7 bases, and 8 bases separated the two germline ends. CDR3 region: CASSLEAGNTIYF. DNA for the CDR3: TGCGCCAGCAGCTTGGAGGCAGGGAACACCATATATTTT.

The rearrangement joins TRBV11-2 to TRBJ1-2, with 7 bases matching TRBD1. CDR3 length: 18 residues. Germline V gives CDR1 SGHAT, CDR2 FQNNGV. V shed 1 base and J 3 bases; nucleotides not matched to a gene: 14. The CDR3 DNA reads as TGTGCCAGCAGCTTAGGGACAGGCAGACGTAAAGGGGACTATGGCTACACCTTC. It specifies CASSLGTGRRKGDYGYTF.